The TCR beta chain described here comes from a study of T cell changes during pregnancy in multiple sclerosis. Germline-derived CDR1 and CDR2 are LNHNV and YYDKDF (reference sequence). The V and J ends lost 0 bases and 3 bases, in that order; junction bases with no gene match: 12. The CDR3 is 19 amino acids. TCRdb keeps only in-frame clones here, not all; method: immunoSEQ multiplex PCR. The sample includes about 100,000 clones, about 91% of them seen just once. Material: peripheral blood, obtained in the second trimester of pregnancy. This chain joins TRBV15 and TRBJ2-7; 12 bases agree with TRBD2. The TCR sequence derives from a female donor with multiple sclerosis, enrolled in a pregnancy study. Here the CDR3 reads CATSRDKTSGGWRLYEQYF. The CDR3 DNA follows: TGTGCCACCAGCAGAGATAAGACTAGCGGGGGTTGGAGACTCTACGAGCAGTACTTC.